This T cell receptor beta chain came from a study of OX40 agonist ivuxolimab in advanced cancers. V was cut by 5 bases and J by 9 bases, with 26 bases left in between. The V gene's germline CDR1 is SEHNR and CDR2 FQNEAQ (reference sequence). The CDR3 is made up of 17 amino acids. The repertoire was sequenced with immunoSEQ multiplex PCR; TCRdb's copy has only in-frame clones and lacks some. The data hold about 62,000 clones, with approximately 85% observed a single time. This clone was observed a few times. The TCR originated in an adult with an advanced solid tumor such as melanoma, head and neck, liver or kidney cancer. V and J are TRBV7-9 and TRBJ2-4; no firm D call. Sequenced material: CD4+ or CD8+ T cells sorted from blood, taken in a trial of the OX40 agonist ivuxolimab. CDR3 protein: CASSPNSPPLRPGIQYF. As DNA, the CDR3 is TGTGCCAGCAGCCCGAACTCGCCGCCCCTCCGACCCGGCATTCAGTACTTC. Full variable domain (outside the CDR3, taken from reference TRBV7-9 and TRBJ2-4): DTGVSQNPRHKITKRGQNVTFRCDPISEHNRLYWYRQTLGQGPEFLTYFQNEAQLEKSRLLSDRFSAERPKGSFSTLEIQRTEQGDSAMYLCASSPNSPPLRPGIQYFGAGTRLSVL.